This record covers a single T cell receptor (beta chain). Running of the assay took place at deep level. Original analysis: ImmunoSEQ output held junction-only sequences without quality scores, so filtering differed. Clones were read by immunoSEQ multiplex PCR, and TCRdb kept only the in-frame ones, dropping some. V and J calls and clone size are as listed in that table; D and trimming were resolved from the DNA. The table lists over a million clones, around 95% of them singletons. This sample was included in a study of shared clonotypes between healthy human individuals. The length of the CDR3 is 15 residues. V shed 0 bases and J shed 1 base, with 10 bases lying between them. CDR1 and CDR2 (germline): SGHRS, YFSETQ.

The material sequenced was naive CD4+ T cells sorted from blood. Specified subset: CD45RA+ positively selected. This chain connects TRBV5-1 to TRBJ2-5; D not certain. The receptor was isolated from a man aged 25 to 45 in good health. The CDR3 here is CASSLARRTQETQYF. Here the CDR3 DNA reads TGCGCCAGCAGCTTGGCGCGGCGGACCCAAGAGACCCAGTACTTC.